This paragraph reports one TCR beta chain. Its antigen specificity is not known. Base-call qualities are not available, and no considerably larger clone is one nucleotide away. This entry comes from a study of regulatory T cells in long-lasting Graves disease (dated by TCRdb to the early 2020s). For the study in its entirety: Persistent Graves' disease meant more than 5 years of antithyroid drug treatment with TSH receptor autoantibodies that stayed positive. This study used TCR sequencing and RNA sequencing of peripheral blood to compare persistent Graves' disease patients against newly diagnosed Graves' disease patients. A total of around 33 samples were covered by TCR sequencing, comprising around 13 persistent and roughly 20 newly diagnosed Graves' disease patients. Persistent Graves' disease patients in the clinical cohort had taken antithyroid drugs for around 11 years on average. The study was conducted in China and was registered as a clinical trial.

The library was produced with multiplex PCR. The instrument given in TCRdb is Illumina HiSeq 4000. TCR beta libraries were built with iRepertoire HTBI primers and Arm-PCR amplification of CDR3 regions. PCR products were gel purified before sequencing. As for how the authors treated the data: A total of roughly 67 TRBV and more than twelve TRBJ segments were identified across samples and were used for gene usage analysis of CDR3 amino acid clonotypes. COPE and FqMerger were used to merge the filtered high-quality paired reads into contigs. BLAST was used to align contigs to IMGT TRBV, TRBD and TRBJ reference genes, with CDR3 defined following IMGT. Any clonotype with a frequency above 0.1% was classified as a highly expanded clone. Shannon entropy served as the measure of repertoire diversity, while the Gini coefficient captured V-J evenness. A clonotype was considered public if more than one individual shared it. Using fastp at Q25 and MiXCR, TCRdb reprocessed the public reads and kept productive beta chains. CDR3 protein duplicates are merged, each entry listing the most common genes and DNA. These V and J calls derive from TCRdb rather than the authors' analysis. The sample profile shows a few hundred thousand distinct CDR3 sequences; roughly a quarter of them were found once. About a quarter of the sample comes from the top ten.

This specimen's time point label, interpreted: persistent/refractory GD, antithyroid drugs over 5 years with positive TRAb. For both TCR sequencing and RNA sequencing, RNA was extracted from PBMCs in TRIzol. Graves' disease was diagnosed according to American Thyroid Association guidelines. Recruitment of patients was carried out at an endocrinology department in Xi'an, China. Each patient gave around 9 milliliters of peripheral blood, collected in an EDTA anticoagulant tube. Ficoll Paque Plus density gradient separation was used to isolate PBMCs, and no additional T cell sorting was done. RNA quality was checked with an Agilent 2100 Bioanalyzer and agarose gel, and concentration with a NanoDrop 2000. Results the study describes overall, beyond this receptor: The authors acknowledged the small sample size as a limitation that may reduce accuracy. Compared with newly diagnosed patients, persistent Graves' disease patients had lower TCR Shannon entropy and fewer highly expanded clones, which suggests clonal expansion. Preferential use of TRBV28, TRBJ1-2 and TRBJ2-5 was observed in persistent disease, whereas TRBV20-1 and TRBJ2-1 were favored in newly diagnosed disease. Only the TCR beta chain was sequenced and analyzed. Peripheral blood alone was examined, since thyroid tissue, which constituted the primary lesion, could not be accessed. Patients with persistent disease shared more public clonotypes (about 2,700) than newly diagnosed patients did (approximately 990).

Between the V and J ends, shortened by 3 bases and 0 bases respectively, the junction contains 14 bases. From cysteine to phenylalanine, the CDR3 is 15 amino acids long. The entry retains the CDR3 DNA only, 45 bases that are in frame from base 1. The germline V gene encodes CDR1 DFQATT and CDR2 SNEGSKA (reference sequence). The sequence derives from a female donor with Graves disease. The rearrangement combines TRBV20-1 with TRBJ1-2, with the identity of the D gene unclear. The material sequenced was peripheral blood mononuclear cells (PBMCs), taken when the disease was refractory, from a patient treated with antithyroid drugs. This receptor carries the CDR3 CSASSGVKTNYGYTF. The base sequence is TGCAGTGCTAGTTCTGGGGTTAAAACTAACTATGGCTACACCTTC.